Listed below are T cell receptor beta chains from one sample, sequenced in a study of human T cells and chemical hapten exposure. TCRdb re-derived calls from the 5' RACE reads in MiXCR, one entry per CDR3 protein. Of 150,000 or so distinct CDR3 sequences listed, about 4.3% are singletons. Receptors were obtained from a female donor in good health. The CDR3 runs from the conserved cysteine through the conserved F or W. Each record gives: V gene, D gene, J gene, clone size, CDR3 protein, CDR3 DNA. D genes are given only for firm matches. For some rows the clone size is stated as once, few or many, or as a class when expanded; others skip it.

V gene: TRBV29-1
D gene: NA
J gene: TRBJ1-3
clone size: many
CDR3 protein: CSVETGNSGNTIYF
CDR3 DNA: TGCAGCGTCGAAACAGGAAACTCTGGAAACACCATATATTTT

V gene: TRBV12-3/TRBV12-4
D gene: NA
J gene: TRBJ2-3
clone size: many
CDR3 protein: CASSPPFTATSTDTQYF
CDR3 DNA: TGTGCCAGCAGTCCTCCGTTCACAGCAACTAGCACAGATACGCAGTATTTT

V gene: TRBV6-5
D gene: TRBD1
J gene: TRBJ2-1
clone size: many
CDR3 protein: CASSQGTGAIYNEQFF
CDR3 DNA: TGTGCCAGCAGTCAGGGGACAGGGGCGATCTACAATGAGCAGTTCTTC

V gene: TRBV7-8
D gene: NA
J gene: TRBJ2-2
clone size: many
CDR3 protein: CASAKGSGTGELFF
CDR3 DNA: TGTGCCAGCGCAAAAGGGTCAGGCACCGGGGAGCTGTTTTTT

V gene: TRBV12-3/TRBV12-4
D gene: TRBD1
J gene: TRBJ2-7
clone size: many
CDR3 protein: CASSLRGQRYEQYF
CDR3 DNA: TGTGCCAGCAGTTTAAGGGGGCAGAGATACGAGCAGTACTTC

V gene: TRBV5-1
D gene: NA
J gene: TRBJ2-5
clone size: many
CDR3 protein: CASSLSQGLGKTQYF
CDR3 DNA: TGCGCCAGCAGCTTGAGTCAGGGCTTGGGGAAGACCCAGTACTTC

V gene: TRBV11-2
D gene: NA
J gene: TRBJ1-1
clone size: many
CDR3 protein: CASSLMAKNTEAFF
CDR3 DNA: TGTGCCAGCAGCTTGATGGCAAAGAACACTGAAGCTTTCTTT

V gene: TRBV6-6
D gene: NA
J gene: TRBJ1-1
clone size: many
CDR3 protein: CASSPLVAGPNTEAFF
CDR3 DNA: TGTGCCAGCAGTCCCCTTGTGGCAGGCCCTAACACTGAAGCTTTCTTT

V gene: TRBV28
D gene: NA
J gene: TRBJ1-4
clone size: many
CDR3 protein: CASSLVRDYANEKLFF
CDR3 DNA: TGTGCCAGCAGTTTAGTTCGGGACTATGCTAATGAAAAACTGTTTTTT

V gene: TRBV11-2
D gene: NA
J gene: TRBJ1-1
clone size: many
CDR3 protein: CASSPKRWARQNTEAFF
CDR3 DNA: TGTGCCAGCAGCCCCAAGAGGTGGGCCAGACAGAACACTGAAGCTTTCTTT

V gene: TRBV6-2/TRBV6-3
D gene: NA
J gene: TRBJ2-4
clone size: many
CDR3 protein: CASSYPAGTRLAKNIQYF
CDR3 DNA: TGTGCCAGCAGTTACCCGGCGGGGACCAGACTAGCCAAAAACATTCAGTACTTC

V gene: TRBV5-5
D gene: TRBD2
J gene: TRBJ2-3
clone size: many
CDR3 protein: CASSLALAGPSTDTQYF
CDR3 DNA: TGTGCCAGCAGCTTGGCGCTAGCGGGGCCTAGCACAGATACGCAGTATTTT

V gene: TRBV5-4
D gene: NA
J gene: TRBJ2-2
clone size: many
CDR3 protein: CASSISQGSLGTGELFF
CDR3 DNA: TGTGCCAGCAGTATTAGTCAGGGAAGTTTGGGCACCGGGGAGCTGTTTTTT

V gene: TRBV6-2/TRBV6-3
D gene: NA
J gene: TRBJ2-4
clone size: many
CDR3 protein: CASSRQGNVAKNIQYF
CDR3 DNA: TGTGCCAGCAGTAGGCAGGGCAACGTAGCCAAAAACATTCAGTACTTC

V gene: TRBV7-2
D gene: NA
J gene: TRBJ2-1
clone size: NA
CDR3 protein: CASSLAWQGSIEQFF
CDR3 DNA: TGTGCCAGCAGCTTAGCTTGGCAGGGGAGTATTGAGCAGTTCTTC

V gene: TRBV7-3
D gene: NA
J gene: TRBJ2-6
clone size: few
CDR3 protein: CASSLNPGVTGANVLTF
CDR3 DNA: TGTGCCAGCAGCTTAAACCCAGGGGTAACAGGGGCCAACGTCCTGACTTTC

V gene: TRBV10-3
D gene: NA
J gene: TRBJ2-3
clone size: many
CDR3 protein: CAISEFGGNTDTQYF
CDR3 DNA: TGTGCCATCAGTGAGTTCGGGGGCAACACAGATACGCAGTATTTT

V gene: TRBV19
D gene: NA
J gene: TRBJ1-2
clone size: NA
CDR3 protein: CASKSRTAYNYGYTF
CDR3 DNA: TGTGCCAGTAAATCTCGGACAGCCTATAACTATGGCTACACCTTC

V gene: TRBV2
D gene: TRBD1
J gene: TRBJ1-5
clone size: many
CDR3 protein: CASEGQGNQPQHF
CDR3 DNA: TGTGCCAGCGAAGGACAGGGGAATCAGCCCCAGCATTTT

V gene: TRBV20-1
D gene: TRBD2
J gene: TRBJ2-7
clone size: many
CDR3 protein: CSARDHGRAGNEQYF
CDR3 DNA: TGCAGTGCTAGAGATCATGGGAGGGCCGGGAACGAGCAGTACTTC

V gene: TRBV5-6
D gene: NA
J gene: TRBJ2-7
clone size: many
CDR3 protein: CASSPQGASSYEQYF
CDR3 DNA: TGTGCCAGCAGTCCACAGGGCGCAAGCTCCTACGAGCAGTACTTC